The next 4 T cell receptor beta chains were all read from a single sample in a study of T cells after yellow fever vaccination. From the 5' RACE reads, TCRdb called clonotypes with MiXCR, one entry per CDR3 protein. The data contain about 320,000 distinct CDR3 sequences, around 11% of them singletons. The sequencing used CD4+ T cells sorted from PBMCs, collected 45 days after the yellow fever booster vaccination. The source is a man between 18 and 29 years old who received the YFV17D yellow fever vaccine.

This clonotype was observed a few times. The chain uses TRBV12-3 or TRBV12-4 and TRBJ1-5; D unclear. Between the trimmed V and J ends, which lost 5 bases and 6 bases, there was a span of 17 bases. This CDR3 comprises 15 residues. The CDR3 coding sequence is TGTGCCAGCAGTCCCGTGGGGAATAGCGGTCAGCCCCAGCATTTT. Translated, it gives CASSPVGNSGQPQHF.

The J gene is TRBJ1-1, the V gene TRBV10-3; a weak D match, TRBD1 (5 bases). The germline gives CDR1 ENHRY, CDR2 SYGVKD. The V gene lost 6 bases and the J gene lost 9 bases, with 20 bases spanning the gap. The CDR3 length is 14 residues. CDR3 region: CAIRLAGAPRKAFF. The CDR3 nucleotides are TGTGCCATCAGACTTGCCGGGGCCCCGCGAAAAGCTTTCTTT.

This clonotype has only a few counts. The DNA for the CDR3 is TGTGCCAGCAGTTCCCCGGGGGGGGGGACCCAGTACTTC. Its translation is CASSSPGGGTQYF. The chain couples TRBV6-5 to TRBJ2-5; 8 positions agree with TRBD2. The CDR3 extends over 13 amino acids. J gave up 7 bases and V 4 bases, and 5 bases lay outside the gene matches. The V gene's germline CDR1 is MNHEY and CDR2 SVGAGI.

The CDR3 loop reads CASSHHYNEQFF. Written as DNA, the CDR3 is TGCGCCAGCAGTCATCATTACAATGAGCAGTTCTTC. The V and J genes are TRBV23-1 and TRBJ2-1, with D uncertain. TRBV23-1 is filed as an ORF, its function uncertain. Deletions cut 3 bases from V and 4 bases from J, with 4 bases between. CDR3 size: 12 residues.